The clone carrying this T cell receptor (beta chain) showed up just once. This specimen belongs to a study of blood T cell repertoires in COVID-19. Study background: PBMCs, B-cell-depleted T cells, or T cells were the source of the cDNA or gDNA that made up the material.

One Seattle source followed patients from active infection through their disease course. Germline V gene lookup returns CDR1 SGHRS and CDR2 YFSETQ. The V gene end was trimmed by 4 bases and the J gene end by 0 bases; junction bases not matched to a gene: 4. There are 14 residues in the CDR3. Per the authors' pipeline: Using reference gene primer amplification, nucleated cell counts were estimated. The protocol was immunoSEQ multiplex PCR, while the TCRdb copy is restricted to in-frame clones and leaves out a portion. From that table come the V and J calls and clone size; the DNA was used to work out D and trimming. In the table there are around 170,000 clones, 81% of which are singletons.

The sample consisted of peripheral blood. This receptor was taken from a woman over 75 with COVID-19, enrolled during active disease. The genes are TRBV5-1 and TRBJ2-7; TRBD1 agrees at 7 bases. The CDR3 nucleotides are TGCGCCAGCAGCCGGGACAGCAGCTCCTACGAGCAGTACTTC. Translating gives CASSRDSSSYEQYF.